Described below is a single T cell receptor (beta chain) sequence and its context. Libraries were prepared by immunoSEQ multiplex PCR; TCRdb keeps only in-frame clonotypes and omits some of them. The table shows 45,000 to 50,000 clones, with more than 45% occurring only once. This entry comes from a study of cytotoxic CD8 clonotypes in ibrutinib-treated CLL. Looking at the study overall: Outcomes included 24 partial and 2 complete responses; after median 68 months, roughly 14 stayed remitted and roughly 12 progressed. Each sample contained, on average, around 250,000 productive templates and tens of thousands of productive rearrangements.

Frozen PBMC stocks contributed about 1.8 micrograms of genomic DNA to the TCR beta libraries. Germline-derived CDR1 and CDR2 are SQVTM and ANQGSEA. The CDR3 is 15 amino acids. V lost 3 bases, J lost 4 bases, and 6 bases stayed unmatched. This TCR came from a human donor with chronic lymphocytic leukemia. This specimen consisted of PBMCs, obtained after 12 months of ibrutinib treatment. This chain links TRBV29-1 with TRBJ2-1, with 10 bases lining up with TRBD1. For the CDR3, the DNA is TGCAGCGTTGAGTCGGACAGGGGGGTATACAATGAGCAGTTCTTC. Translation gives CSVESDRGVYNEQFF.